The source of this T cell receptor beta chain is a study of cytotoxic CD8 clonotypes in ibrutinib-treated CLL. Across the study: Across the patients, 10 to 11 were relapsed/refractory, about 14 treatment-naive and roughly 18 IGHV unmutated. Investigators collected response samples after a median 12 months of treatment, range 6 to 36. General study findings and limits: Rare overall, public clonotypes shrank or held steady under therapy.

Here immunoSEQ multiplex PCR was the method, and the copy in TCRdb shows in-frame clones only, minus some. Of 130,000 or so clones in the sample, roughly 77% are singletons; the top ten hold 28%. J gave up 10 bases and V 0 bases, and 2 bases lay outside the gene matches. In germline, CDR1 is MRHNA, CDR2 SNTAGT. The CDR3 totals 13 residues. To note about this clone: The target antigen is unknown.

The sample consisted of PBMCs, taken after 12 months of ibrutinib treatment. This TCR came from a human donor with chronic lymphocytic leukemia. This chain links TRBV6-4 with TRBJ1-2, with TRBD1 matching over 10 bases. CDR3 in DNA: TGTGCCAGCAGTGACTCAGGGACAGGGGACTACACCTTC. It specifies CASSDSGTGDYTF.